This passage covers 18 T cell receptor beta chains from one sample sequenced in a study of T cells in Graves' hyperthyroidism and ophthalmopathy. The source material, RNA transcripts, was used to amplify TCR beta CDR3 regions. The HTBI set primed first-round TCR CDR3 RT-PCR. TCRdb analysed the multiplex PCR reads with MiXCR anew, one entry per CDR3 protein. The sample holds more than 300,000 distinct CDR3 sequences, approximately 13% seen once. The specimen was blood. The source is a woman aged 25-40 years with Graves' hyperthyroidism.

This chain uses TRBV15 with TRBJ1-5; 7 bases are shared with TRBD1. The CDR3 is 15 amino acids. The V and J ends lost 1 base and 4 bases, in that order; junction bases with no gene match: 4. The germline V gene has CDR1 LNHNV and CDR2 YYDKDF (reference sequence). The chain's CDR3 is CATSRVGQPNQPQHF. The DNA for the CDR3 is TGTGCCACCAGCAGAGTGGGACAGCCAAATCAGCCCCAGCATTTT.

This clonotype was seen at least ten times. V gene TRBV7-9 combines with J gene TRBJ2-1; 8 bases align to TRBD2. This CDR3 is 16 amino acids long. J lost 7 bases, V lost 5 bases, and 13 bases had no gene match. Germline-derived CDR1 and CDR2 are SEHNR and FQNEAQ (reference sequence). The CDR3 region is CASSGTLAGGLNEQFF. The CDR3 bases are TGTGCCAGCAGCGGGACCCTAGCGGGTGGGCTGAATGAGCAGTTCTTC.

This clonotype has only a few counts. The chain uses TRBV30 and TRBJ1-5; D not resolved. The CDR3 spans 13 residues. Trimming cost V 1 base and J 4 bases, with 8 bases left between them. CDR1 is GTSNPN, CDR2 SVGIG, per germline (reference sequence). The CDR3, as DNA: TGTGCCTGGAGTGAGACCGATAATCAGCCCCAGCATTTT. The encoded protein is CAWSETDNQPQHF.

This clonotype was recorded at least ten times. The chain couples TRBV29-1 to TRBJ2-3; D is perhaps TRBD1 (6 bases). The V gene's germline CDR1 is SQVTM and CDR2 ANQGSEA. This CDR3 has 13 residues. Deletions cut 4 bases from V and 3 bases from J, with 11 bases between. Written as DNA, the CDR3 is TGCAGCGTTGTGGGGCAGGGGACAGATACGCAGTATTTT. Protein product: CSVVGQGTDTQYF.

This clonotype has a count of ten or more. The chain joins TRBV28 to TRBJ2-5; no definite D call. CDR3 length: 10 residues. The germline gives CDR1 MDHEN, CDR2 SYDVKM. V was cut by 8 bases and J by 5 bases, with 6 bases left in between. The CDR3 region is CASGPETQYF. As DNA, the CDR3 is TGTGCCAGCGGGCCGGAGACCCAGTACTTC.

At least ten counts were recorded for this clonotype. This rearrangement joins TRBV5-1 to TRBJ2-1; D possibly corresponds to TRBD2 (5 bases). Between the trimmed V and J ends, which lost 7 bases and 1 base, there was a span of 15 bases. The CDR3 runs to 15 residues. Germline V CDR1 and CDR2: SGHRS, YFSETQ. In nucleotides, the CDR3 is TGCGCCAGCTCCCGGGGTCCGGGTTCCTACAATGAGCAGTTCTTC. It codes for CASSRGPGSYNEQFF. Complete variable domain (other parts from reference TRBV5-1 and TRBJ2-1): KAGVTQTPRYLIKTRGQQVTLSCSPISGHRSVSWYQQTPGQGLQFLFEYFSETQRNKGNFPGRFSGRQFSNSRSEMNVSTLELGDSALYLCASSRGPGSYNEQFFGPGTRLTVL.

This clonotype was found many times. The CDR3 DNA is TGTGCCAGCAGCTTACCGGGACAGGGCTCAGATACGCAGTATTTT. It encodes CASSLPGQGSDTQYF. V gene TRBV7-2 combines with J gene TRBJ2-3, with 9 nucleotides matching TRBD1. The germline gives CDR1 SGHTA, CDR2 FQGNSA. V dropped 2 bases and J dropped 4; count of bases not matched to a gene: 4. The CDR3 is 15 residues long. The whole variable domain, remainder taken from reference TRBV7-2 and TRBJ2-3, is GAGVSQSPSNKVTEKGKDVELRCDPISGHTALYWYRQSLGQGLEFLIYFQGNSAPDKSGLPSDRFSAERTGGSVSTLTIQRTQQEDSAVYLCASSLPGQGSDTQYFGPGTRLTVL.

This clonotype occurred a few times. The chain combines TRBV2 with TRBJ1-5; 7 bases fit TRBD1. The ends lost 5 bases at V and 3 bases at J; junction bases unmatched: 13. CDR1 and CDR2 (germline): SNHLY, FYNNEI. The CDR3 loop spans 17 amino acids. The DNA for the CDR3 is TGTGCCAGCAGTTTAAGGAGGGGGCGGTTGGACAATCAGCCCCAGCATTTT. This sequence encodes CASSLRRGRLDNQPQHF.

This clonotype was recorded at least ten times. The chain carries TRBV5-6 and TRBJ2-3; no definite D call. Trimming left V 0 bases short and J 0 bases short, with 5 bases between. The CDR3 runs 14 residues. The V gene's germline CDR1 is SGHDT and CDR2 YYEEEE. CDR3 in DNA: TGTGCCAGCAGCTTGGGACCGAGCACAGATACGCAGTATTTT. It encodes CASSLGPSTDTQYF.

In its sample, this clonotype was seen many times. The chain combines TRBV11-2 with TRBJ2-3; D is unclear. Trimming removed 5 bases at V and 2 bases at J, with 14 bases between. The CDR3 is 15 residues long. Germline V lookup: CDR1 SGHAT, CDR2 FQNNGV. The DNA of the CDR3 is TGTGCCAGCAGCACCCAATCATCTCCCACAGATACGCAGTATTTT. Its protein is CASSTQSSPTDTQYF.

This clonotype was observed many times. The chain joins TRBV10-3 to TRBJ1-1; 7 bases are a match to TRBD1. The CDR3 sequence is 16 residues long. CDR1 and CDR2 (germline): ENHRY, SYGVKD. Germline trimming cut 3 bases from V and 0 bases from J; bases unmatched to any gene: 7. The CDR3 region has the DNA TGTGCCATCAGTGATCCGAAGGACAGGATGAACACTGAAGCTTTCTTT. The encoded protein is CAISDPKDRMNTEAFF.

Comment on this clonotype: A junction boundary mismatches the germline segment, possibly from a read error. The chain employs TRBV12-3 or TRBV12-4 and TRBJ2-7; TRBD1 agrees at 8 bases. The CDR3 has 14 residues. As DNA, the CDR3 is TGTGGCAGCAGTCCCGGGACAGGATCCTACGAGCAGTACTTC. It specifies CGSSPGTGSYEQYF.

The genes are TRBV20-1 and TRBJ2-1; 7 bases line up with TRBD2. J gave up 4 bases and V 6 bases, and 6 bases lay outside the gene matches. CDR3 length equals 13 residues. Germline V CDR1 and CDR2: DFQATT, SNEGSKA (reference sequence). The CDR3: CSASGIGYNEQFF. The DNA of the CDR3 is TGCAGTGCAAGCGGGATAGGATACAATGAGCAGTTCTTC.

Concerning this clonotype itself: The junction does not match germline at one end; this may be a read error. The chain has TRBV7-9 and TRBJ2-5; 7 bases map to TRBD1. The CDR3 runs to 17 residues. Germline CDR1 is SEHNR and CDR2 is FQNEAQ (reference sequence). CDR3 in amino acids: CASSPARGRGHQESQYF. DNA of the CDR3: TGTGCCAGCAGCCCCGCAAGGGGAAGGGGGCATCAAGAGAGCCAGTACTTC.

The V call is TRBV7-9, the J call TRBJ2-6; 10 nucleotides line up with TRBD2. V trimming: 3 bases; J trimming: 0 bases; junction bases outside the gene matches: 11. CDR3 size: 20 residues. Germline CDR1 and CDR2: SEHNR and FQNEAQ (reference sequence). In DNA form, the CDR3 reads TGTGCCAGCAGCTTTCTGGGAACTAGCGGGACCCACTCTGGGGCCAACGTCCTGACTTTC. It specifies CASSFLGTSGTHSGANVLTF.

V is TRBV10-3 and J is TRBJ1-1; unclear D gene. The ends were cut back, 0 bases at V and 1 base at J, with 15 bases in the middle. The CDR3 is made up of 17 amino acids. Germline V lookup: CDR1 ENHRY, CDR2 SYGVKD. CDR3 coding DNA: TGTGCCATCAGTGAGTCCGTAGCTGGACTCAAGAACACTGAAGCTTTCTTT. Encoded protein: CAISESVAGLKNTEAFF.

This clonotype was detected ten times or more. The chain carries TRBV11-2 and TRBJ2-7, with 7 bases lining up with TRBD2. Unmatched junction bases numbered 13, after V lost 0 bases and J lost 2 bases. CDR3 length equals 18 residues. The V gene's germline CDR1 is SGHAT and CDR2 FQNNGV. The CDR3 DNA is TGTGCCAGCAGCTTAGATCGTTGGGCTAGCGGCCAAACCTACGAGCAGTACTTC. Translating it yields CASSLDRWASGQTYEQYF.

The V gene is TRBV7-9, the J gene TRBJ2-1, with 7 bases lining up with TRBD1. Germline trimming cut 5 bases from V and 0 bases from J; bases unmatched to any gene: 16. This CDR3 contains 19 residues. From germline, CDR1 is SEHNR and CDR2 FQNEAQ (reference sequence). In DNA form, the CDR3 reads TGTGCCAGCAGCATACCGGGACAGCACAGCAACAGCTCCTACAATGAGCAGTTCTTC. It specifies CASSIPGQHSNSSYNEQFF.